This TCR beta chain comes out of a study of T cells in Graves' hyperthyroidism and ophthalmopathy. Germline V gene lookup returns CDR1 MDHEN and CDR2 SYDVKM. V was clipped by 2 bases and J by 4 bases; unmatched bases: 4. There are 14 residues in the CDR3. This clonotype was picked up many times. TCR beta CDR3 region amplification was performed from RNA transcripts. The HTBI primer set was used in a first-round RT-PCR of the TCR CDR3. MiXCR was run by TCRdb on the multiplex PCR reads, yielding one entry per CDR3 protein. The profile shows hundreds of thousands of distinct CDR3 sequences, 14% of them singletons.

V is TRBV28 and J is TRBJ1-2; 7 nucleotides agree with TRBD1. Sequencing was carried out using blood. This sequence originates from a woman between 18 and 30 years old with Graves' hyperthyroidism. CDR3 region: CASSLVTGTYGYTF. CDR3 bases: TGTGCCAGCAGTTTAGTGACAGGGACCTATGGCTACACCTTC.